This is a list of T cell receptor beta chains from one sample in a study of cytomegalovirus exposure and HLA in healthy donors. Generated by immunoSEQ multiplex PCR, the TCRdb table keeps only in-frame clones and is missing some. The data show some 170,000 clones, around nine tenths seen once. The sequenced sample consisted of PBMCs. These receptors all come from a woman in her thirties in good health and CMV-seronegative. CDR3s include the opening cysteine and the closing phenylalanine or tryptophan. The order of the fields is D gene, J gene, V gene, clone size, CDR3 protein, CDR3 DNA. A D gene is named only where the DNA matches it firmly. Not every row has a clone size; where given, it reads once, few, many or a size class.

D: NA; J: TRBJ2-7; V: TRBV27; size: NA; CDR3: CASSLGTSTYEQYF; DNA: TGTGCCAGCAGTTTAGGGACTTCGACCTACGAGCAGTACTTC
D: TRBD1; J: TRBJ1-5; V: TRBV6-1; size: NA; CDR3: CASVSDRGYQPQHF; DNA: TGTGCCAGCGTCTCCGACAGGGGTTATCAGCCCCAGCATTTT
D: NA; J: TRBJ2-7; V: TRBV27; size: NA; CDR3: CASKAGLHYEQYF; DNA: TGTGCCAGCAAAGCAGGGTTACACTACGAGCAGTACTTC
D: TRBD1; J: TRBJ1-2; V: TRBV15; size: NA; CDR3: CATGGTGGSDEYGYTF; DNA: TGTGCCACCGGGGGGACAGGGGGCTCAGATGAATATGGCTACACCTTC
D: NA; J: TRBJ1-4; V: TRBV6-1; size: NA; CDR3: CASRGGEKLFF; DNA: TGTGCCAGCAGGGGGGGTGAAAAACTGTTTTTT
D: TRBD2; J: TRBJ2-1; V: TRBV25-1; size: once; CDR3: CASSDDRTSLNEQFF; DNA: TGTGCCAGCAGTGATGACCGGACTAGTTTGAATGAGCAGTTCTTC
D: NA; J: TRBJ2-7; V: TRBV5-8; size: NA; CDR3: CASSYLGGDEQYF; DNA: TGTGCCAGCAGCTACCTCGGCGGAGACGAGCAGTACTTC
D: NA; J: TRBJ1-1; V: TRBV10-1; size: few; CDR3: CASSEQTGLNTEAFF; DNA: TGCGCCAGCAGTGAGCAGACAGGACTGAACACTGAAGCTTTCTTT
D: NA; J: TRBJ1-1; V: TRBV2; size: NA; CDR3: CATSTAMNTEAFF; DNA: TGTGCCACCTCGACAGCTATGAACACTGAAGCTTTCTTT
D: NA; J: TRBJ2-7; V: TRBV7-4; size: NA; CDR3: CASSAGLPLSYEQYF; DNA: TGTGCCAGCAGCGCGGGACTCCCGCTCTCCTACGAGCAGTACTTC